The 21 T cell receptor beta chains presented below share a single source sample, sequenced in a study of response to subunit inactivated influenza vaccine. TCRdb ran MiXCR on the RT-PCR reads and lists one entry per CDR3 protein. The sample includes about 570,000 distinct CDR3 sequences, around 11% of them seen just once. The sample was also linked to a second study, of T cells expressing NK-cell markers. As that study records: As the method of synthesis, 5'RACE template switching with UMIs yielded TCR beta cDNA.

The sample consisted of PBMCs from blood, taken on the day of vaccination. The receptor source for this set is a man between 50 and 59 years old who received an inactivated influenza vaccine.

The sample holds a few counts of this clonotype. This rearrangement joins TRBV28 to TRBJ1-1; D is unresolved. The germline V gene encodes CDR1 MDHEN and CDR2 SYDVKM. This CDR3 has 14 residues. V was clipped by 3 bases and J by 6 bases, with 14 bases between them. This CDR3 reads CASSFPTEIPEAFF. In DNA form, the CDR3 reads TGTGCCAGCAGTTTCCCCACAGAAATCCCTGAAGCTTTCTTT.

The chain uses TRBV12-3 or TRBV12-4 and TRBJ2-2; maybe TRBD1 (6 bases). This CDR3 contains 16 residues. Trimming shortened V by 4 bases and J by 1 base, and 13 bases separated the two germline ends. CDR3 DNA sequence: TGTGCCAGCAGTTCCTACAGGGCGAGGAACACCGGGGAGCTGTTTTTT. It translates to CASSSYRARNTGELFF.

This clonotype occurred many times. The rearrangement joins TRBV7-9 to TRBJ2-3, with D perhaps matching TRBD1 (5 bases). V lost 5 bases, J lost 6 bases, and 15 bases lay in between. There are 14 residues in the CDR3. The germline gives CDR1 SEHNR, CDR2 FQNEAQ (reference sequence). CDR3 nucleotide sequence: TGTGCCAGCAGCCTAGGACACGGTCCTGATACGCAGTATTTT. Translating it yields CASSLGHGPDTQYF. Full variable domain (remainder filled in from reference TRBV7-9 and TRBJ2-3): DTGVSQNPRHKITKRGQNVTFRCDPISEHNRLYWYRQTLGQGPEFLTYFQNEAQLEKSRLLSDRFSAERPKGSFSTLEIQRTEQGDSAMYLCASSLGHGPDTQYFGPGTRLTVL.

V and J are TRBV5-1 and TRBJ1-1, with D possibly TRBD1 on 6 matching bases. V was pared by 1 base and J by 4 bases, with 29 bases between. There are 20 residues in the CDR3. Germline V gene sequence: CDR1 SGHRS, CDR2 YFSETQ. Here the CDR3 DNA reads TGCGCCAGCAGCTTGAATATCCAGGGGTCTGGCGGGGTTTTGAGCACTGAAGCTTTCTTT. It encodes CASSLNIQGSGGVLSTEAFF.

This clonotype was observed a handful of times. The chain recombines TRBV5-6 with TRBJ2-3, with TRBD2 matching over 8 bases. V was clipped by 9 bases and J by 12 bases; unmatched bases: 12. Germline values: CDR1 SGHDT, CDR2 YYEEEE. The CDR3 totals 12 residues. CDR3 nucleotides: TGTGCCACCTCCCCCGGGAGCGGGAGTCAGTATTTT. Amino acid sequence: CATSPGSGSQYF.

This clonotype was picked up many times. The CDR3 DNA is TGCAGCGTTGAGCTGGAGGGTTCGAACACCGGGGAGCTGTTTTTT. Translated, it gives CSVELEGSNTGELFF. The chain couples TRBV29-1 to TRBJ2-2, with D tentatively TRBD2 (6 bases). Germline lookup yields CDR1 SQVTM and CDR2 ANQGSEA. Deletions cut 3 bases from V and 0 bases from J, with 11 bases between. The CDR3 loop spans 15 amino acids.

This clonotype was picked up a small number of times. This chain connects TRBV4-1 to TRBJ2-7, with 7 bases matching TRBD1. The germline gives CDR1 MGHRA, CDR2 YSYEKL. The CDR3 is 16 residues long. J was trimmed by 0 bases and V by 1 base; bases with no gene match: 6. The CDR3 coding sequence is TGCGCCAGCAGCCAAGTTTTCACAGGGGACTCCTACGAGCAGTACTTC. Translation gives CASSQVFTGDSYEQYF.

The chain recombines TRBV20-1 with TRBJ2-7; D gene uncertain. Germline V CDR1 and CDR2: DFQATT, SNEGSKA (reference sequence). Trimming took off 3 bases at V and 5 bases at J, with 17 bases between the two ends. The CDR3 consists of 14 residues. CDR3 in amino acids: CSASRSQGLDEQYF. The CDR3 DNA sequence: TGCAGTGCTAGTCGCAGCCAAGGCCTCGACGAGCAGTACTTC.

The chain combines TRBV28 with TRBJ2-1, with 12 bases matching TRBD2. Trimming took 8 bases from V and 7 from J; bases not matched to a gene: 9. This CDR3 spans 15 amino acids. Germline CDR1 is MDHEN and CDR2 is SYDVKM. CDR3 in DNA: TGTGCCAGCTGCTACCCGGGACTAGCGGGTAATGAGCAGTTCTTC. Translation: CASCYPGLAGNEQFF.

In its sample, this clonotype was seen many times. V is TRBV4-3 and J is TRBJ2-7; 7 positions match TRBD1. The CDR3 sequence is 15 residues long. V shed 1 base and J 4 bases; nucleotides not matched to a gene: 7. Per the germline V gene, CDR1 is LGHNA and CDR2 is YSLEER. CDR3 nucleotide sequence: TGCGCCAGCAGCCAAGTCTGGACAGGCCGTTACGAGCAGTACTTC. This translates into CASSQVWTGRYEQYF.

The chain couples TRBV27 to TRBJ2-1; 13 bases align to TRBD2. The junction had 8 bases not matched to a gene; V was cut back by 6 bases and J by 9 bases. The CDR3 spans 15 residues. Per the germline V gene, CDR1 is MNHEY and CDR2 is SMNVEV (reference sequence). DNA for the CDR3: TGTGCCAGCAGGCAGACTAGCGGGGGGTCGGCTGAGCAGTTCTTC. It encodes CASRQTSGGSAEQFF.

The chain couples TRBV20-1 to TRBJ2-7, with 11 bases fitting TRBD2. CDR3 length: 13 amino acids. Germline loops: CDR1 DFQATT, CDR2 SNEGSKA (reference sequence). V was clipped by 3 bases and J by 9 bases; unmatched bases: 7. CDR3 bases: TGCAGTGCTAGTGACGCTAGCGGGGGGTTGCAGTACTTC. This codes for CSASDASGGLQYF.

A few counts support this clonotype. The V gene is TRBV5-1, the J gene TRBJ2-1; D is possibly TRBD1 (6 bases). V was shortened by 5 bases and J by 10 bases, with 19 bases between the two germline ends. The CDR3 loop spans 14 amino acids. Germline CDR1 and CDR2: SGHRS and YFSETQ. CDR3 bases: TGCGCCAGCAGGCCAGGACAGCCCCTAACGGAGCAGTTCTTC. Encoded protein: CASRPGQPLTEQFF.

The V gene is TRBV11-2, the J gene TRBJ1-1; D is ambiguous. This CDR3 has 11 amino acids. V was clipped by 5 bases and J by 7 bases, with 8 bases between them. CDR1 and CDR2 (germline): SGHAT, FQNNGV. CDR3 sequence (DNA): TGTGCCAGCAGCCCAGACCTTGAAGCTTTCTTT. It specifies CASSPDLEAFF.

In this sample, this clonotype turned up a few times. This chain connects TRBV3-1 to TRBJ2-5, with D possibly TRBD2 on 5 matching bases. CDR1 and CDR2 (germline): LGHDT, YNNKEL (reference sequence). V lost 1 base to trimming and J lost 7 bases, with 16 bases between them. The CDR3 is 15 amino acids. The chain's CDR3 is CASSQGFRELRTQYF. CDR3 DNA: TGTGCCAGCAGCCAAGGTTTTAGGGAGCTCAGGACCCAGTACTTC.

This clonotype was detected only a few times. The chain combines TRBV10-3 with TRBJ1-5, with 10 bases lining up with TRBD1. Germline V gene lookup returns CDR1 ENHRY and CDR2 SYGVKD. Losses at the gene ends were 11 bases for V and 3 bases for J; bases not matched to a gene: 4. This CDR3 contains 13 residues. As DNA, the CDR3 is TGTGCCTCCGGGACAGGGGTCAATCAGCCCCAGCATTTT. Amino acids: CASGTGVNQPQHF.

This clonotype was seen a handful of times. This rearrangement joins TRBV4-1 to TRBJ1-2, with D possibly TRBD1 on 5 matching bases. The CDR3 extends over 13 amino acids. CDR1 MGHRA and CDR2 YSYEKL come from the germline V gene. The ends were cut back, 5 bases at V and 2 bases at J, with 9 bases in the middle. The CDR3, as DNA: TGCGCCAGCAGCACCCGACAGAACTATGGCTACACCTTC. Protein: CASSTRQNYGYTF.

The CDR3 DNA reads TGTGCCAGCAGTCCCACAGGGGAAAGGGCCACAGATACGCAGTATTTT. It codes for CASSPTGERATDTQYF. The chain joins TRBV28 to TRBJ2-3; TRBD1 agrees at 7 bases. The V gene end was trimmed by 5 bases and the J gene end by 2 bases; junction bases not matched to a gene: 10. The CDR3 loop spans 16 amino acids. Germline values: CDR1 MDHEN, CDR2 SYDVKM.

This clonotype was detected only a few times. The chain employs TRBV4-2 and TRBJ2-3; tentatively, D is TRBD1 or TRBD2 (5 bases each). CDR1 is LGHNA, CDR2 YNFKEQ, per germline. The CDR3 totals 14 residues. V dropped 5 bases and J dropped 0 bases, with 9 bases sitting between them. The CDR3 DNA is TGTGCCAGCAGCAAAGGGGACAGCACAGATACGCAGTATTTT. It yields the protein CASSKGDSTDTQYF.

The rearrangement links TRBV24-1 to TRBJ1-1; D is perhaps TRBD1 (5 bases). Germline CDR1 reads KGHDR; CDR2 reads SFDVKD. The V and J ends lost 8 bases and 1 base respectively, with 13 bases between them. This CDR3 has 14 residues. The CDR3 region is CATTRDRWNTEAFF. In nucleotides, the CDR3 is TGTGCCACCACCAGGGACCGCTGGAACACTGAAGCTTTCTTT.

This clonotype turned up a few times. The chain employs TRBV3-1 and TRBJ2-1; D is undetermined. Germline V gives CDR1 LGHDT, CDR2 YNNKEL (reference sequence). V lost 2 bases and J lost 5, with 4 bases in between. The CDR3 runs 12 residues. The CDR3 loop reads CASSQSNNEQFF. The DNA for the CDR3 is TGTGCCAGCAGCCAATCAAACAATGAGCAGTTCTTC.